The 18 T cell receptor beta chains below were found in one sample sequenced in a study of blood T cell repertoires in COVID-19. Profiled with immunoSEQ multiplex PCR; TCRdb holds only in-frame clones, not every one. The data show around 200,000 clones, with around 82% seen just once and 7.4% held by the top ten. Sequences were obtained from PBMCs or T cells enriched from blood (not recorded which). The receptor set was obtained from a woman aged 40 to 50 with acute COVID-19.

The chain is built from TRBV28 and TRBJ1-1; D uncertain. Germline V lookup: CDR1 MDHEN, CDR2 SYDVKM. Trimming removed 3 bases from V and 7 bases from J, with 9 bases in between. The CDR3 extends over 12 amino acids. The CDR3: CASSLLGVEAFF. The CDR3 coding sequence is TGTGCCAGCAGTTTGCTAGGAGTTGAAGCTTTCTTT. Full variable domain (rest looked up from reference TRBV28 and TRBJ1-1): DVKVTQSSRYLVKRTGEKVFLECVQDMDHENMFWYRQDPGLGLRLIYFSYDVKMKEKGDIPEGYSVSREKKERFSLILESASTNQTSMYLCASSLLGVEAFFGQGTRLTVV.

The V call is TRBV28, the J call TRBJ1-2; D remains ambiguous. The V gene lost 7 bases and the J gene lost 5 bases, with 14 bases spanning the gap. This CDR3 region has 13 residues. CDR1 is MDHEN and CDR2 is SYDVKM in the germline V gene. The CDR3 spells CASTPPGPYGYTF. For the CDR3, the DNA is TGTGCCAGCACACCGCCAGGCCCTTATGGCTACACCTTC.

This chain uses TRBV7-3 with TRBJ1-1; D unresolved. Germline V gene data show CDR1 as SGHTA and CDR2 as FQGTGA. Trimming cost V 0 bases and J 0 bases, with 5 bases left between them. The CDR3 consists of 14 residues. CDR3 protein: CASSLTSMNTEAFF. The CDR3 DNA reads as TGTGCCAGCAGCTTAACCAGTATGAACACTGAAGCTTTCTTT.

The chain is built from TRBV5-1 and TRBJ2-3, with 13 bases lining up with TRBD2. The CDR3 loop spans 18 amino acids. The V and J ends lost 2 bases and 5 bases, in that order; junction bases with no gene match: 11. CDR1 is SGHRS, CDR2 YFSETQ, per germline. The CDR3 DNA is TGCGCCAGCAGCTTTCTGGGACTAGCGGGGCGCTTCGGAGATACGCAGTATTTT. Its protein product is CASSFLGLAGRFGDTQYF.

The chain employs TRBV27 and TRBJ1-1; TRBD1 aligns across 8 bases. V lost 3 bases to trimming and J lost 4 bases; unmatched junction nucleotides: 4. Germline lookup yields CDR1 MNHEY and CDR2 SMNVEV (reference sequence). The CDR3 is made up of 14 amino acids. DNA of the CDR3: TGTGCCAGCAGTTTGGACAGGGTTGGCACTGAAGCTTTCTTT. Its translation is CASSLDRVGTEAFF.

The V call is TRBV6-5, the J call TRBJ1-2; weak D call: TRBD1 (6 bases). Germline loops: CDR1 MNHEY, CDR2 SVGAGI. With 6 bases removed from V and 5 bases from J, the gap between germline ends came to 16 bases. CDR3 length equals 14 residues. The CDR3 loop reads CASRVGAGVYGYTF. The DNA for the CDR3 is TGTGCCAGCAGGGTGGGGGCAGGGGTGTATGGCTACACCTTC.

The chain employs TRBV28 and TRBJ1-6; 9 nucleotides line up with TRBD1. With 4 bases clipped from V and 8 bases from J, the junction kept 0 bases outside the gene matches. This CDR3 region has 13 residues. CDR1 and CDR2 from the germline V gene are MDHEN and SYDVKM. The CDR3 protein is CASSWTGDSPLHF. Here the CDR3 DNA reads TGTGCCAGCAGTTGGACAGGGGATTCACCCCTCCACTTT.

The chain carries TRBV5-1 and TRBJ1-1, with D hard to call. Trimming stripped 0 bases from V and 8 bases from J, with 14 bases between. The CDR3 loop spans 14 amino acids. Germline CDR1 SGHRS, CDR2 YFSETQ. The CDR3 is CASSLAGSEREAFF. The CDR3 DNA is TGCGCCAGCAGCTTGGCGGGCAGCGAGCGGGAAGCTTTCTTT.

CDR3 amino acids: CASSSGERPDQPQHF. The CDR3 DNA sequence: TGCGCCAGCAGCTCGGGGGAGCGGCCGGATCAGCCCCAGCATTTT. V gene TRBV5-1 combines with J gene TRBJ1-5; weak D call: TRBD1 (5 bases). Germline V CDR1 and CDR2: SGHRS, YFSETQ. CDR3 size: 15 residues. V lost 3 bases and J lost 5, with 15 bases in between.

This sequence joins TRBV27 and TRBJ1-3; D is possibly TRBD1 (6 bases). The CDR3 covers 17 residues. The germline gives CDR1 MNHEY, CDR2 SMNVEV (reference sequence). The germline V and J ends were trimmed by 0 bases and 2 bases, with 14 bases remaining between them. The CDR3 nucleotides are TGTGCCAGCAGTTTATCGGGGGGGGGCGCAGCTGGAAACACCATATATTTT. Translated: CASSLSGGGAAGNTIYF.

The V gene is TRBV18, the J gene TRBJ1-1, with a tentative D call TRBD1 (6 bases). This CDR3 has 16 residues. Trimming stripped 2 bases from V and 5 bases from J, with 18 bases between. In germline, CDR1 is KGHSH, CDR2 LQKENI. Here the CDR3 DNA reads TGTGCCAGCTCACCAGCGGGGGCAGGGGTTAAGACTGAAGCTTTCTTT. Protein sequence: CASSPAGAGVKTEAFF.

This sequence joins TRBV4-2 and TRBJ2-7, with TRBD2 matching 11 bases. Germline loops: CDR1 LGHNA, CDR2 YNFKEQ. V gave up 1 base and J gave up 9 bases; unmatched junction bases: 11. The CDR3 loop spans 16 amino acids. CDR3 sequence: CASSQGLAGSLFGQYF. CDR3 DNA: TGTGCCAGCAGCCAAGGACTAGCGGGATCCCTCTTTGGGCAGTACTTC.

The J gene is TRBJ2-6, the V gene TRBV28; maybe TRBD1 (5 bases). From germline, CDR1 is MDHEN and CDR2 SYDVKM. V lost 2 bases to trimming and J lost 4 bases, with 9 bases between them. The CDR3 has 15 amino acids. The CDR3 reads CASSLGASGANVLTF. In DNA, the CDR3 is TGTGCCAGCAGTTTAGGGGCTTCAGGGGCCAACGTCCTGACTTTC.

This chain links TRBV10-3 with TRBJ2-7; D is perhaps TRBD1 (8 bases). The V gene lost 6 bases and the J gene lost 2 bases, with 17 bases spanning the gap. The CDR3 is made up of 15 amino acids. The germline gives CDR1 ENHRY, CDR2 SYGVKD. CDR3 sequence (DNA): TGTGCCATCAGGGGGGGGACAGGATCTACCTACGAGCAGTACTTC. Protein sequence: CAIRGGTGSTYEQYF.

This chain connects TRBV3-1 (or the pseudogene TRBV3-2) to TRBJ2-1; TRBD1 might be the D (5 bases). V dropped 8 bases and J dropped 0 bases, with 11 bases sitting between them. Per the germline V gene, CDR1 is LGHDT and CDR2 is YNNKEL (reference sequence). The CDR3 consists of 14 residues. The CDR3 region has the DNA TGTGCCAGCGGCTCCCAGGGCTCCTACAATGAGCAGTTCTTC. It codes for CASGSQGSYNEQFF.

The chain uses TRBV7-3 and TRBJ2-5, with TRBD2 identical over 8 bases. CDR1 and CDR2 (germline): SGHTA, FQGTGA. This CDR3 comprises 16 residues. The V and J ends lost 5 bases and 1 base, in that order; junction bases with no gene match: 9. The CDR3 sequence is CASSLTSGRSQETQYF. The CDR3 nucleotides read TGTGCCAGCAGCCTCACTAGCGGCCGCTCCCAAGAGACCCAGTACTTC.

The chain combines TRBV30 with TRBJ2-7; D perhaps matches TRBD2 (5 bases). The ends were cut back, 5 bases at V and 0 bases at J, with 17 bases in the middle. The germline V gene has CDR1 GTSNPN and CDR2 SVGIG (reference sequence). This CDR3 has 15 residues. The CDR3 DNA sequence: TGTGCCTGGTCCCCCTTGGGGAGTTACTCCTACGAGCAGTACTTC. It encodes CAWSPLGSYSYEQYF.

Here the CDR3 DNA reads TGTGCCAGCAGTGATCGCGGGGCGGGAAACACCATATATTTT. It codes for CASSDRGAGNTIYF. V gene TRBV6-6 combines with J gene TRBJ1-3; D is possibly TRBD1 (5 bases). The germline V gene has CDR1 MNHNY and CDR2 SVGAGI (reference sequence). V was shortened by 5 bases and J by 4 bases, with 12 bases between the two germline ends. The CDR3 length is 14 residues.